The 6 T cell receptor beta chains presented below share a single source sample, sequenced in a study of CD8+ T cells in alopecia areata. This sample's treatment: oral pan-JAK inhibitor, 5-10 mg twice daily. cDNA prepared by RNA extraction and subsequent reverse transcription served as the template for sequencing. The method was immunoSEQ multiplex PCR; TCRdb's version includes in-frame clones alone and lacks a portion of them. Of approximately 280,000 clones in the sample, 58% were seen once. The sample in question was CD4+ T cells sorted from blood, obtained at week 24, from a patient treated with tofacitinib. These receptors were collected from a human donor with alopecia areata.

The rearrangement links TRBV7-9 to TRBJ2-6; D not resolved. This CDR3 spans 15 amino acids. Trimming removed 4 bases at V and 2 bases at J, with 9 bases between. Germline V lookup: CDR1 SEHNR, CDR2 FQNEAQ (reference sequence). The CDR3 nucleotides are TGTGCCAGCAGCTCCATCCTGGCTGGGGCCAACGTCCTGACTTTC. It encodes CASSSILAGANVLTF.

The chain joins TRBV7-9 to TRBJ2-2; no clear D gene. Per the germline V gene, CDR1 is SEHNR and CDR2 is FQNEAQ (reference sequence). With 0 bases removed from V and 4 bases from J, the gap between germline ends came to 6 bases. The CDR3 loop spans 14 amino acids. DNA for the CDR3: TGTGCCAGCAGCTTAGCGGCGGTCACCGGGGAGCTGTTTTTT. Protein sequence: CASSLAAVTGELFF.

This clone was observed a few times. The chain joins TRBV28 to TRBJ2-3, with D uncertain. Trimming cost V 5 bases and J 1 base, with 1 base left between them. Germline V gene lookup returns CDR1 MDHEN and CDR2 SYDVKM. This CDR3 region has 11 residues. CDR3 in DNA: TGTGCCAGCAGTCGCACAGATACGCAGTATTTT. This gives the protein CASSRTDTQYF.

The CDR3 DNA reads as TGTGCCTGGAGTTACCTCGGGGGGGCCGGGGAGACCCAGTACTTC. Translating it yields CAWSYLGGAGETQYF. The chain has TRBV30 and TRBJ2-5; the match to TRBD2 covers 8 bases. Germline V gene sequence: CDR1 GTSNPN, CDR2 SVGIG (reference sequence). The CDR3 sequence is 15 residues long. After removal of 2 bases from V and 5 bases from J, the junction contained 10 bases not matched to a gene.

This clone was seen only a few times. The chain uses TRBV30 and TRBJ1-2, with TRBD1 matching over 7 bases. CDR3 length: 13 residues. Germline V lookup: CDR1 GTSNPN, CDR2 SVGIG (reference sequence). V was clipped by 4 bases and J by 11 bases; unmatched bases: 13. The CDR3 here is CAWKGQEGELYTF. For the CDR3, the DNA is TGTGCCTGGAAAGGACAGGAGGGGGAACTGTACACCTTC.

The chain is built from TRBV11-2 and TRBJ1-6; the D is unclear. The CDR3 runs 16 residues. In germline, CDR1 is SGHAT, CDR2 FQNNGV. Deletions cut 4 bases from V and 0 bases from J, with 10 bases between. The CDR3 here is CASSSLPFSYNSPLHF. DNA of the CDR3: TGTGCCAGCAGCTCCCTTCCGTTCTCCTATAATTCACCCCTCCACTTT.